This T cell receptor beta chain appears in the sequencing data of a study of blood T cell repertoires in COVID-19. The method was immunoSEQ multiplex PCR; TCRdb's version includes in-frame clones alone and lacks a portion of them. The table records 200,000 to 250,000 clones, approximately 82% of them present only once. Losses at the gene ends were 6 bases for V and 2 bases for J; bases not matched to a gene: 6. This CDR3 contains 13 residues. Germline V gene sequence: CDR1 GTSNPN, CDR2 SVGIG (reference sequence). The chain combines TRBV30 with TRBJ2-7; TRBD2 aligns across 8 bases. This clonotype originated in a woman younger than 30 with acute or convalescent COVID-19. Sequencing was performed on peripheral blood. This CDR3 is CACVGTRAYEQYF. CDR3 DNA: TGTGCCTGCGTCGGGACTAGGGCCTACGAGCAGTACTTC.